This TCR beta chain was identified in a study of identical twins. The V gene's germline CDR1 is DFQATT and CDR2 SNEGSKA (reference sequence). This CDR3 contains 16 residues. Trimming cost V 3 bases and J 5 bases; bases outside gene matches: 15. MiXCR, applied by TCRdb to the 5' RACE reads, yields one record per CDR3 protein. The data contain hundreds of thousands of distinct CDR3 sequences, around 24% of them singletons. Study-wide findings and caveats: For cord blood, abundant beta clonotypes had fewer insertions, unlike memory repertoires, which showed none. Without tracking the same donors, conclusions rested on cross-sectional statistical analysis.

In its sample, this clonotype was seen once. Antigen unknown. These data were also reused for a study on yellow fever vaccine responses in identical twins.

The receptor was isolated from a young woman in good health. What was sequenced was CD4+ T cells sorted from blood. The chain recombines TRBV20-1 with TRBJ2-5, with TRBD2 matching over 7 bases. The CDR3 loop is CSASQIFGGLEETQYF. As DNA, the CDR3 is TGCAGTGCTAGTCAGATCTTCGGAGGACTAGAGGAGACCCAGTACTTC.